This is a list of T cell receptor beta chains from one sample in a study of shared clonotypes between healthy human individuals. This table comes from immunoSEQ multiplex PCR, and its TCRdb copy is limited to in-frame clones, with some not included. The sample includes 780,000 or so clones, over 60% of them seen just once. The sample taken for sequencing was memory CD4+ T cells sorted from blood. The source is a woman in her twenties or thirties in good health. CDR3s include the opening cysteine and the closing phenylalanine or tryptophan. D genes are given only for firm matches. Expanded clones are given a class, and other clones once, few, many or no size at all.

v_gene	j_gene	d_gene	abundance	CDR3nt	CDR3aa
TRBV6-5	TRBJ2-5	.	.	TGTGCCAGCAGTTACTCGTTCGCGGACTCTCAAGAGACCCAGTACTTC	CASSYSFADSQETQYF
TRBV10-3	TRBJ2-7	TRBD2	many	TGTGCCATCAGTGACGCTAAGACTAGCGGGAGCTCCTACGAGCAGTACTTC	CAISDAKTSGSSYEQYF
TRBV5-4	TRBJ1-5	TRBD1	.	TGTGCCACCCAAGACAGGGGCGGCAGCAATCAGCCCCAGCATTTT	CATQDRGGSNQPQHF
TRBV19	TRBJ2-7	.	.	TGTGCCAGTAGTTCCGTGGCGGGTTACGAGCAGTACTTC	CASSSVAGYEQYF
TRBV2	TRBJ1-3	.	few	TGTGCCAGCAGAGAGTTCGACAGAAGCTCTGGAAACACCATATATTTT	CASREFDRSSGNTIYF
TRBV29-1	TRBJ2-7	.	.	TGCAGCGTGCCCGACCGAACCTACGAGCAGTACTTC	CSVPDRTYEQYF
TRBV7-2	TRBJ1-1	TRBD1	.	TGTGCCAGCAGCTTAGGAATATCAGGGGGCGCAGCTGAAGCTTTCTTT	CASSLGISGGAAEAFF
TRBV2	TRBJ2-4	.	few	TGTGCCAGCAGACTCGGGAGTTTGGACATTCAGTACTTC	CASRLGSLDIQYF
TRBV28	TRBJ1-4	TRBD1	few	TGTGCCAGCAGTTCATACCGGACAGGGGGGAGCGAAAAACTGTTTTTT	CASSSYRTGGSEKLFF
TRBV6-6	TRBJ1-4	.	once	TGTGCCAGCAACGACGGTCTTGCTGAAAAACTGTTTTTT	CASNDGLAEKLFF
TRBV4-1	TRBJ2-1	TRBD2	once	TGCGCCAGCAGCCCGGAGGGTTGGAGCGGGAGGTCTGGGAATGAGCAGTTCTTC	CASSPEGWSGRSGNEQFF
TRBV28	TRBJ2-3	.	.	TGTGCCAGCAGTTTTCCCGGGACGGATATCGCAGATACGCAGTATTTT	CASSFPGTDIADTQYF
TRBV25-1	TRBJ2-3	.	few	TGTGCCAGCAGTGCGCCTAGCACAGATACGCAGTATTTT	CASSAPSTDTQYF
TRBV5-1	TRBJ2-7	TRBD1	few	TGCGCCAGCAGCTTGGCCACGAGGAAGGGGGCTTACTACGAGCAGTACTTC	CASSLATRKGAYYEQYF
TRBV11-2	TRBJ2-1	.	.	TGTGCCAGCAGCTTAGTTTACAATGAGCAGTTCTTC	CASSLVYNEQFF
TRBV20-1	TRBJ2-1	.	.	TGCAGTGCAGCCCCTTACAATGAGCAGTTCTTC	CSAAPYNEQFF
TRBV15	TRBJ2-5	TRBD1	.	TGTGCCACCGGACAGGGTGGACGAGAGACCCAGTACTTC	CATGQGGRETQYF
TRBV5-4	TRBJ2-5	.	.	TGTGCCAGCAGCGTGCGGGACGGCCAAGAGACCCAGTACTTC	CASSVRDGQETQYF
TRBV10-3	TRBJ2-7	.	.	TGTGCCATCAGGTCATTTGGGGAGCAGTACTTC	CAIRSFGEQYF
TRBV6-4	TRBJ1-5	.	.	TGTGCCAGCAGGGGGATAGTAGATAGTGCGGCCCAGCCCCAGCATTTT	CASRGIVDSAAQPQHF
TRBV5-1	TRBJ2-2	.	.	TGCGCCAGCAGCCGAGACAGGTCGAACACCGGGGAGCTGTTTTTT	CASSRDRSNTGELFF
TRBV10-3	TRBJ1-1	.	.	TGTGCCATCAGTGAGGGACAGTGGGAAGCTTTCTTT	CAISEGQWEAFF
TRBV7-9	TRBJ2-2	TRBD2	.	TGTGCCAGCAGCACGGGACTAATCCCCGGGGAGCTGTTTTTT	CASSTGLIPGELFF
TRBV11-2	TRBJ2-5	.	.	TGTGCCAGCAGCCAGAATCTTGTAGCAGAGACCCAGTACTTC	CASSQNLVAETQYF
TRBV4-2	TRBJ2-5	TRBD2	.	TGTGCCAGCAGCCCAACGGGGACTAGCGTTGAGCAGTACTTC	CASSPTGTSVEQYF
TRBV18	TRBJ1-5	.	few	TGTGCCAGCTCACTGACAGGCAGGTATCAGCCCCAGCATTTT	CASSLTGRYQPQHF
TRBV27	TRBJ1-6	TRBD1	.	TGTGCCAGCGGACGACAGGGTATGGGTAATTCACCCCTCCACTTT	CASGRQGMGNSPLHF
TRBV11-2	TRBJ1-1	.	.	TGTGCCAGCCTACCAGGCCAGGCAAACACTGAAGCTTTCTTT	CASLPGQANTEAFF
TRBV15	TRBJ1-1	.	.	TGTGCCACCAGCAGAGAAGAGACATTCCTTGAAGCTTTCTTT	CATSREETFLEAFF
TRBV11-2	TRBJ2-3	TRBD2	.	TGTGCCAGCAGCCCGGGACTAGCGGTTTCCACAGATACGCAGTATTTT	CASSPGLAVSTDTQYF
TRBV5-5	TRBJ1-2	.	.	TGTGCCAGCAGCTTGGCTTCTGGGCGGACTAACTATGGCTACACCTTC	CASSLASGRTNYGYTF
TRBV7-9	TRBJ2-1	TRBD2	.	TGTGCCAGCACCATCGGGGGGGTCTGGGAGCAGTTCTTC	CASTIGGVWEQFF
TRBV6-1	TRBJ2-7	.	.	TGTGCCAGCACCCCTGGGTACGAGCAGTACTTC	CASTPGYEQYF
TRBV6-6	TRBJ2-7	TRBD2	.	TGTGCCAGCGGACTAGCGGGGGAGCAGTACTTC	CASGLAGEQYF
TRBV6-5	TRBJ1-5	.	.	TGTGCCAGCACTCCGGGGGGTAGGGGTGATCAGCCCCAGCATTTT	CASTPGGRGDQPQHF
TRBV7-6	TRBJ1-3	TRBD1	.	TGTGCCAGCAGCGACAGGGTCTCTGGAAACACCATATATTTT	CASSDRVSGNTIYF
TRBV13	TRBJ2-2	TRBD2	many	TGTGCCAGCAGCTTAGGACTAGCGGGAGAGTTGGGGAACACCGGGGAGCTGTTTTTT	CASSLGLAGELGNTGELFF
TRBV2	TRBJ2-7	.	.	TGTGCCAGCAGTGAAGCGTGGTGGACGGATTCCTACGAGCAGTACTTC	CASSEAWWTDSYEQYF
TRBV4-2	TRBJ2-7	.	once	TGTGCCAGCAGCCAAGTTGGGGGTTCCTACGAGCAGTACTTC	CASSQVGGSYEQYF
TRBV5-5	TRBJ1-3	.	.	TGTGCCAGCAGCTGGGCCGGTAGCCCCTCTGGAAACACCATATATTTT	CASSWAGSPSGNTIYF
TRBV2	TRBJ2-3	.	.	TGTGCCAGCAGTGGGAACGACCTACCCGCGGGCGATACGCAGTATTTT	CASSGNDLPAGDTQYF
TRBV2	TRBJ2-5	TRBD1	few	TGTGCCAGCAGTGAATTAGGGGGCTTGGATGAGACCCAGTACTTC	CASSELGGLDETQYF
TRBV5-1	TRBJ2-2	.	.	TGCGCCAGCAGCCCAGCGGGGAACACCGGGGAGCTGTTTTTT	CASSPAGNTGELFF
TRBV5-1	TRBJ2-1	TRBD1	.	TGCGCCAGCAGCCCGACAGGGTCCTACAATGAGCAGTTCTTC	CASSPTGSYNEQFF
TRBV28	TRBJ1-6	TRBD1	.	TGTGCCAGCAGGTCGACAGGGGGGTTCTCACCCCTCCACTTT	CASRSTGGFSPLHF
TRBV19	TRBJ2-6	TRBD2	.	TGTGCCAGCGCGACTAGCGGGATTGCCCAACTCTCTGGGGCCAACGTCCTGACTTTC	CASATSGIAQLSGANVLTF
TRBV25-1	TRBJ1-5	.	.	TGTGCCAGCAGTGAAAAAGGACGGGAAAGCAATCAGCCCCAGCATTTT	CASSEKGRESNQPQHF
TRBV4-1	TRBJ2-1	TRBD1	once	TGCGCCAGCAGCCAAGGGGACAGGGGAGGCGCTGAGCAGTTCTTC	CASSQGDRGGAEQFF
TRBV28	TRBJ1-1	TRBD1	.	TGTGCCAGCAGTTTCTGGGCGACAGGGGCCGGGAACACTGAAGCTTTCTTT	CASSFWATGAGNTEAFF
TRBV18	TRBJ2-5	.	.	TGTGCCAGCTCACCCGACGAAGGTCACCAAGAGACCCAGTACTTC	CASSPDEGHQETQYF
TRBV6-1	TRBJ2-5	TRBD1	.	TGTGCCAGCAGTGCGTGGGGACAGGGGGCTCAAGAGACCCAGTACTTC	CASSAWGQGAQETQYF
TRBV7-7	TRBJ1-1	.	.	TGTGCCAGCATTAATCTAGGGGCTTTCTTT	CASINLGAFF